A selection of T cell receptor beta chains follows, all from one sample in a study of T cells in tuberculosis. Clones were read by immunoSEQ multiplex PCR, and TCRdb kept only the in-frame ones, dropping some. The sample includes tens of thousands of clones, approximately 91% of them seen just once. The sample consisted of CD1b-GMM tetramer-negative cells sorted from PBMCs. These receptors all come from an adult woman with latent tuberculosis. CDR3s include the opening cysteine and the closing phenylalanine or tryptophan. A clone size is listed for some rows: how often the clone was seen (once, few, many), or a class if it is expanded.

v_call	j_call	clone_size	cdr3_aa
TRBV19	TRBJ1-2	NA	CASNDRGLGYTF
TRBV5-1	TRBJ2-1	NA	CASSGGLAGGSSYNEQFF
TRBV9	TRBJ2-2	NA	CASSVAGTSFGELFF
TRBV7-2	TRBJ1-4	NA	CASSLLGGSSEKLFF
TRBV7-2	TRBJ2-4	NA	CASSLTTGPKNIQYF
TRBV6-4	TRBJ1-1	NA	CASRGQGATEAFF
TRBV5-6	TRBJ2-5	NA	CASSLAKRETQYF
TRBV2	TRBJ2-5	few	CASSRTSGGAKGTQYF
TRBV28	TRBJ1-2	NA	CASSLYPPGHGYTF
TRBV19	TRBJ1-6	NA	CASRAGGSSPLHF
TRBV5-1	TRBJ1-6	NA	CASSLEGTAYNSPLHF
TRBV4-1	TRBJ2-7	NA	CASSPEFSSYEQYF
TRBV6-5	TRBJ2-7	NA	CATSTSGATYEQYF
TRBV10-2	TRBJ2-3	NA	CASSAAGGSTDTQYF
TRBV11-3	TRBJ2-2	NA	CASSLVLGTGLFF
TRBV10-3	TRBJ1-3	NA	CAISAGTASGNTIYF
TRBV11-1	TRBJ2-3	NA	CASSSRGPGDTQYF